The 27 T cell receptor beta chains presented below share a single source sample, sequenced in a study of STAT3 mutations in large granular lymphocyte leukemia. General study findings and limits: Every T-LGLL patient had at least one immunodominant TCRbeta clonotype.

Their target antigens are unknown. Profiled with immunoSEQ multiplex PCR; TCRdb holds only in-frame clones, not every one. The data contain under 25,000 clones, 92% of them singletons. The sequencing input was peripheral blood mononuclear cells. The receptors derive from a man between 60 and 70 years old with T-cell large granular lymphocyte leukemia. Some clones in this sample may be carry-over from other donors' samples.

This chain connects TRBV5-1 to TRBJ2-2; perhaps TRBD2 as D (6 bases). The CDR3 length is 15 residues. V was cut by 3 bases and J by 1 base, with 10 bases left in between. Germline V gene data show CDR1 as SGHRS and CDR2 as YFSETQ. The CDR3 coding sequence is TGCGCCAGCAGCTCCGGGGGAAGGAACACCGGGGAGCTGTTTTTT. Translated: CASSSGGRNTGELFF. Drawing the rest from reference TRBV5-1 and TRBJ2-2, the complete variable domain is KAGVTQTPRYLIKTRGQQVTLSCSPISGHRSVSWYQQTPGQGLQFLFEYFSETQRNKGNFPGRFSGRQFSNSRSEMNVSTLELGDSALYLCASSSGGRNTGELFFGEGSRLTVL.

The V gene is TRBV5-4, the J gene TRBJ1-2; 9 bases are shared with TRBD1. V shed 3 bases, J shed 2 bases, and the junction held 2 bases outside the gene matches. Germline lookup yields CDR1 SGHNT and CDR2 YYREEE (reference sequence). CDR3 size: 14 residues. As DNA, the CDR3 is TGTGCCAGCAGCTCGGGGACAGGGAACTATGGCTACACCTTC. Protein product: CASSSGTGNYGYTF.

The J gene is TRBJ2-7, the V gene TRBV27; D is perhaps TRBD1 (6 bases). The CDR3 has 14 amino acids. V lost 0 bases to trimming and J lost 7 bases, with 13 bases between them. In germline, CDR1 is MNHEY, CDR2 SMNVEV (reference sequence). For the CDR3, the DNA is TGTGCCAGCAGTTTATCGGGGGCCCAGGGAGAGCAGTACTTC. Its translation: CASSLSGAQGEQYF.

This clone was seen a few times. This chain's CDR3 is CASSPKVRVNNEQFF. CDR3 DNA: TGTGCCAGCAGCCCCAAGGTTCGCGTCAACAATGAGCAGTTCTTC. This sequence joins TRBV7-9 and TRBJ2-1; D remains unclear. This CDR3 comprises 15 residues. Trimming left V 5 bases short and J 5 bases short, with 16 bases between. Germline CDR1 reads SEHNR; CDR2 reads FQNEAQ (reference sequence).

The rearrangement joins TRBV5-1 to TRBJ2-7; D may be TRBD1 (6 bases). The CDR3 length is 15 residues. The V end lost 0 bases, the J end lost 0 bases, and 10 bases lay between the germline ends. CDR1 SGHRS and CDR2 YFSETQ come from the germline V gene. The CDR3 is CASSLGDTISYEQYF. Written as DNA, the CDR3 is TGCGCCAGCAGCTTGGGGGACACCATCTCCTACGAGCAGTACTTC. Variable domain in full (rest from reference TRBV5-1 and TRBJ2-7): KAGVTQTPRYLIKTRGQQVTLSCSPISGHRSVSWYQQTPGQGLQFLFEYFSETQRNKGNFPGRFSGRQFSNSRSEMNVSTLELGDSALYLCASSLGDTISYEQYFGPGTRLTVT.

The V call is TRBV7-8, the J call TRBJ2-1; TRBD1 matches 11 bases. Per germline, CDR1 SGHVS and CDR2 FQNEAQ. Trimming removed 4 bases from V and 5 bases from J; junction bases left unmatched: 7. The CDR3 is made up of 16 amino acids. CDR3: CASSSSGTGGNNEQFF. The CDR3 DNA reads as TGTGCCAGCAGCTCATCCGGGACAGGGGGAAACAATGAGCAGTTCTTC.

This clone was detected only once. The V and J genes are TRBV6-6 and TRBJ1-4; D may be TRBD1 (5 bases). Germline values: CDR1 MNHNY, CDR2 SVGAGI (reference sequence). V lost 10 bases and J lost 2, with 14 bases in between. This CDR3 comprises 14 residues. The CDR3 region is CATVGVDTNEKLFF. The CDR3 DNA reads TGTGCCACCGTGGGGGTGGATACTAATGAAAAACTGTTTTTT.

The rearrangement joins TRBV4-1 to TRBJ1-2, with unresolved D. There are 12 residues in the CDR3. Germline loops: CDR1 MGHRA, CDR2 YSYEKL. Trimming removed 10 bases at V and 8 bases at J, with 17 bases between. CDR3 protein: CATQDLQDGYTF. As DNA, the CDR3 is TGCGCCACCCAGGACCTTCAGGACGGCTACACCTTC.

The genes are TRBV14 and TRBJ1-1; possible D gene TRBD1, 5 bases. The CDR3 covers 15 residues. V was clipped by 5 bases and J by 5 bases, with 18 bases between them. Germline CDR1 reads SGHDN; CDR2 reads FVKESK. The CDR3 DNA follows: TGTGCCAGCAGCTCACTCTGGGCGGGGGAAACTGAAGCTTTCTTT. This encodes CASSSLWAGETEAFF.

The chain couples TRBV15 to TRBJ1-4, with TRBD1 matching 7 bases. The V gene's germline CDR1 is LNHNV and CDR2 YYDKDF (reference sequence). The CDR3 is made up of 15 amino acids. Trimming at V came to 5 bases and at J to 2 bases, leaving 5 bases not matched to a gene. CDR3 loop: CATSFGQETNEKLFF. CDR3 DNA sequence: TGTGCCACCAGCTTCGGACAGGAGACTAATGAAAAACTGTTTTTT. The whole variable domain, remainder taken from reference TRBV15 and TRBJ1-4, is DAMVIQNPRYQVTQFGKPVTLSCSQTLNHNVMYWYQQKSSQAPKLLFHYYDKDFNNEADTPDNFQSRRPNTSFCFLDIRSPGLGDTAMYLCATSFGQETNEKLFFGSGTQLSVL.

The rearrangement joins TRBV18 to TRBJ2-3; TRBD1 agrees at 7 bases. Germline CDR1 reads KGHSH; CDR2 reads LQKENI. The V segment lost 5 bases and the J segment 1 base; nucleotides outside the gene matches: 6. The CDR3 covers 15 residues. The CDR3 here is CASSSGQMGTDTQYF. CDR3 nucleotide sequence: TGTGCCAGCTCATCGGGACAGATGGGCACAGATACGCAGTATTTT.

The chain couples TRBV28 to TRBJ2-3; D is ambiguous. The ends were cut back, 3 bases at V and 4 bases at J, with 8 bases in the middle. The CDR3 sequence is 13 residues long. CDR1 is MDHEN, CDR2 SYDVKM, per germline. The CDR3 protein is CASSFVLPDTQYF. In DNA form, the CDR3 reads TGTGCCAGCAGTTTCGTCCTCCCAGATACGCAGTATTTT.

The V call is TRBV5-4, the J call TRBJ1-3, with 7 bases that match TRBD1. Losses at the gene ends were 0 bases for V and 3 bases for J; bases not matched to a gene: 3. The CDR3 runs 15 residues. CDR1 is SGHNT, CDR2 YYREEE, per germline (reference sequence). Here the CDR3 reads CASSLEGARGNTIYF. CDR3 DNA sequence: TGTGCCAGCAGCTTGGAGGGGGCGCGTGGAAACACCATATATTTT.

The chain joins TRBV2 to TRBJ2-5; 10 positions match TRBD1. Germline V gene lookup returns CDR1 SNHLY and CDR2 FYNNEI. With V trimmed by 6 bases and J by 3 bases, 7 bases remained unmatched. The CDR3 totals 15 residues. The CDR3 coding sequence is TGTGCCAGCAGCTCACCCGGGACAGGGGAAGAGACCCAGTACTTC. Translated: CASSSPGTGEETQYF. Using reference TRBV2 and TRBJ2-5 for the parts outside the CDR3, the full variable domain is EPEVTQTPSHQVTQMGQEVILRCVPISNHLYFYWYRQILGQKVEFLVSFYNNEISEKSEIFDDQFSVERPDGSNFTLKIRSTKLEDSAMYFCASSSPGTGEETQYFGPGTRLLVL.

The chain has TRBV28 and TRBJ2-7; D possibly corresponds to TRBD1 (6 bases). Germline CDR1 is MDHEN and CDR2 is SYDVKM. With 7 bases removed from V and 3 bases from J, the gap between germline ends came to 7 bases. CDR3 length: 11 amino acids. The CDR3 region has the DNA TGTGCCAGCAAGGACAGCTACGAGCAGTACTTC. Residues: CASKDSYEQYF.

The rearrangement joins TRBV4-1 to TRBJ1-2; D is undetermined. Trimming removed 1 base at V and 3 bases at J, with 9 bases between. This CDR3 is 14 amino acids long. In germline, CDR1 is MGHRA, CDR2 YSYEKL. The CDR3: CASSQGPSDYGYTF. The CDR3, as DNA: TGCGCCAGCAGCCAAGGTCCCAGCGACTATGGCTACACCTTC.

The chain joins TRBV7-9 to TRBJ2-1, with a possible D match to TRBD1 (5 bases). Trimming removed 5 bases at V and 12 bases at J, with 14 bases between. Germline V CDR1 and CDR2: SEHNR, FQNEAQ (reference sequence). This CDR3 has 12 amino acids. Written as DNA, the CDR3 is TGTGCCAGCAGCGCCGGGCCCCAGGGGCAGTTCTTC. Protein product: CASSAGPQGQFF.

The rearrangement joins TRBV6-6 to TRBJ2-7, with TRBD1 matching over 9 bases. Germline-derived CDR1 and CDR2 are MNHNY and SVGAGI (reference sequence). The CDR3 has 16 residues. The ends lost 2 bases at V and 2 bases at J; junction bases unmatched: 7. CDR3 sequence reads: CASSYQQGAGTYEQYF. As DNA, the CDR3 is TGTGCCAGCAGTTACCAACAGGGGGCAGGAACCTACGAGCAGTACTTC.

CDR3 DNA sequence: TGTGCCTGGAATAAAGGTGAGAACACTGAAGCTTTCTTT. Its protein is CAWNKGENTEAFF. The chain links TRBV30 to TRBJ1-1; D is undetermined. Trimming pared 4 bases from V and 1 base from J, leaving 10 bases between. Germline lookup yields CDR1 GTSNPN and CDR2 SVGIG (reference sequence). The CDR3 extends over 13 amino acids.

The CDR3 coding sequence is TGTGCCGGGGTGGAAAGGAGACAGGGGATATCTGAAGCTTTCTTT. It translates to CAGVERRQGISEAFF. The rearrangement uses TRBV30 and TRBJ1-1, with 8 bases identical to TRBD1. With 8 bases clipped from V and 6 bases from J, the junction kept 17 bases outside the gene matches. Germline CDR1 and CDR2: GTSNPN and SVGIG (reference sequence). This CDR3 has 15 residues.

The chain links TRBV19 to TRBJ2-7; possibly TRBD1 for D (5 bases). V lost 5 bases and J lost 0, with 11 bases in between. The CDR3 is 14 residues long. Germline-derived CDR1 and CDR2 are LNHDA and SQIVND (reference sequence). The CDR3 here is CASSADSYSYEQYF. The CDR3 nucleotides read TGTGCCAGTAGTGCCGACAGTTACTCCTACGAGCAGTACTTC.

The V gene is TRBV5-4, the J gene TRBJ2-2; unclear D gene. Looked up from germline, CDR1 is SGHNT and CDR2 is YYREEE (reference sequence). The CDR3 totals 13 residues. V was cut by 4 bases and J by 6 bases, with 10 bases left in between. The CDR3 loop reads CASSQTVAGELFF. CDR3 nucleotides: TGTGCCAGCAGCCAGACTGTGGCCGGGGAGCTGTTTTTT.

CDR3 DNA: TGTGCCAGCAGCCCGAGGTCCGGAGAAAAACTGTTTTTT. Its protein is CASSPRSGEKLFF. V usage is TRBV11-3 and J usage is TRBJ1-4; no firm D call. The CDR3 loop spans 13 amino acids. V lost 5 bases to trimming and J lost 8 bases, with 12 bases between them. CDR1 and CDR2 (germline): SGHNT, YENEEA.

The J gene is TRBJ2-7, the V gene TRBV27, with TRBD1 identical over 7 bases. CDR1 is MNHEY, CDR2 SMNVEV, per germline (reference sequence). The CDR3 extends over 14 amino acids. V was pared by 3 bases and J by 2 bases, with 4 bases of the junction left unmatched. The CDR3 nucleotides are TGTGCCAGCAGTTTTGAACAGGGGCCCTACGAGCAGTACTTC. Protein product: CASSFEQGPYEQYF.

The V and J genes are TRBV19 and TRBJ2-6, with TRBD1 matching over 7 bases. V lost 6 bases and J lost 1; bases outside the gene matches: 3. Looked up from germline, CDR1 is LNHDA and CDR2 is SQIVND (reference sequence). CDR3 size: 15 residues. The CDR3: CASRRRGSGANVLTF. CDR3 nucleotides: TGTGCCAGTAGGCGCAGGGGGTCTGGGGCCAACGTCCTGACTTTC. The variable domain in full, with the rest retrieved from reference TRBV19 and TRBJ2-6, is DGGITQSPKYLFRKEGQNVTLSCEQNLNHDAMYWYRQDPGQGLRLIYYSQIVNDFQKGDIAEGYSVSREKKESFPLTVTSAQKNPTAFYLCASRRRGSGANVLTFGAGSRLTVL.

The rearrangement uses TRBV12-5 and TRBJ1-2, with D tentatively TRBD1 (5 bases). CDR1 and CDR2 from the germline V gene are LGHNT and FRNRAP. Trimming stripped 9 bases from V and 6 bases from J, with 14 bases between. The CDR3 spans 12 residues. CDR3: CASGGALDGYTF. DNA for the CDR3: TGTGCTAGCGGAGGGGCGCTCGATGGCTACACCTTC.

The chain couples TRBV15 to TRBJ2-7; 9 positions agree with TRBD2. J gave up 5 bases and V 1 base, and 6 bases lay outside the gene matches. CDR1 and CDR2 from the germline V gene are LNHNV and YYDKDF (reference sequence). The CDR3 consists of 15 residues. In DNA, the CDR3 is TGTGCCACCAGCAGAGCTAAGGGACTAGCCGACGAGCAGTACTTC. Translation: CATSRAKGLADEQYF.